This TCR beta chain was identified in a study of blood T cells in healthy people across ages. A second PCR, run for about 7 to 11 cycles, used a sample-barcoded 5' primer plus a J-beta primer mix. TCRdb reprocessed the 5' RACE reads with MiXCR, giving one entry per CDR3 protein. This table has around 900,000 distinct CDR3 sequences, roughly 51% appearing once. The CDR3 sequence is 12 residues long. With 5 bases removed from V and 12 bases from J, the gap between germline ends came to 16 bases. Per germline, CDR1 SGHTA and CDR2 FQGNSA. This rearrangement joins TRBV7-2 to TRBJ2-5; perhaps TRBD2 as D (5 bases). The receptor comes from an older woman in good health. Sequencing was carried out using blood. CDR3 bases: TGTGCCAGCAGCACTAGAGGGTACGAGAAGTACTTC. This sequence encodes CASSTRGYEKYF.